This T cell receptor beta chain was obtained from a study of glioma-infiltrating T cells after dendritic cell vaccination (TCRdb year 2016). The study in broad terms: The cohort included some 15 glioblastoma patients drawn from Phase I and II dendritic cell vaccination trials, of whom 9 were newly diagnosed and 6 had recurrent disease. Each patient got three intradermal injections of the dendritic cell vaccine, spaced at biweekly intervals, in the arm below the axilla. Survival after dendritic cell vaccination was correlated with TCR sequencing metrics, including TIL content and tumor-blood repertoire overlap. To make the vaccine, monocyte-derived dendritic cells were cultured for about seven days with IL-4 and GM-CSF and then pulsed overnight with autologous tumor lysate. Between 2003 and 2012, the patients were given dendritic cell vaccination pulsed with autologous tumor lysate. In glioblastoma patients vaccinated with dendritic cells, deep sequencing of TCR beta CDR3 regions served to measure tumor-infiltrating lymphocyte content and to compare repertoires between tumor and blood. Broader findings and caveats from the paper: The response model built on TCR overlap across three groups was characterized as speculative, with prospective validation still needed. The cohort was small and heterogeneous, few patients had complete blood and tumor sets, and even fewer had initial-recurrent tumor pairs. TCR clonality showed no direct relationship with survival, which suggests that a diverse polyclonal response may be important. Higher estimated pretreatment TIL content predicted longer time to progression and overall survival after dendritic cell vaccination.

To be selected, patients needed enough residual fresh-frozen tumor tissue and more than two years of available survival data. None of the glioblastoma patients carried an isocitrate dehydrogenase mutation, although molecular status otherwise varied. PBMC were collected before vaccination, two weeks after the third vaccination, and at tumor progression when it occurred. Genomic DNA was extracted with the Qiagen DNeasy Blood extraction Kit. Using the immunoSEQ assay, TCRB CDR3 regions were amplified from 1.5 to 2 micrograms of genomic DNA, or from all available DNA when less than that was on hand. Multiplex PCR used 60 forward primers for TCR V beta segments and 13 reverse primers for J beta segments. To estimate the number of reads per starting template, synthetic control templates were added to each sample at limiting dilution. The Illumina HiSeq System generated sequencing reads of 87 bp. The source study handled its data this way. To remove PCR and sequencing errors, closely related sequences were merged with a nearest neighbor algorithm. TCR overlap was measured as the percentage of unique tumor TCR beta sequences that were also present in the peripheral blood of the same patient. Drawn from immuneACCESS, this table holds only the in-frame rearrangements with V and J called that TCRdb kept. Clones are partly lost; checked studies trace under half to an unresolved V gene and leave the rest unexplained. That table is the source of V, J and clone size, and D and trimming were worked out from the DNA. Present in this sample are about 64,000 clones, roughly four fifths of which were seen just once. The top ten constitute around 9.6% of the sample.

From a lookup of the germline V gene, CDR1 and CDR2 are SGHDT and YYEEEE. The CDR3 contains 17 residues, cysteine and phenylalanine counted. The sequence is cut down to CDR3 DNA, 51 bases in frame from base 1. The germline V and J ends show losses of 0 bases and 7 bases respectively, and no gene match explains 9 bases of the junction. Notes on this clone: Its antigen is unknown. No base-level quality is on record; no much larger clone is a single base apart.

The clonotype was recovered from a human donor with glioblastoma. The sequenced sample was blood, obtained before dendritic cell vaccination. The receptor chain draws on TRBV5-6 and TRBJ2-2; 10 bases in the middle match TRBD2. The DNA sequence is as follows: TGTGCCAGCAGCTTGGACCTAGCGGGGGCCCTAAACGGGGAGCTGTTTTTT. Its translation is CASSLDLAGALNGELFF.